Given below is one T cell receptor (beta chain) in context. What it binds is not known. Measured with immunoSEQ multiplex PCR; TCRdb has only the in-frame clones, and not every one. Seen here are about 750,000 clones, more than 85% observed once, and the top ten hold around 24%. Terminally differentiated effector memory CD45RA+ cells were excluded by CCR7 positive selection of CD45RO-negative cells. This entry is derived from a study of shared clonotypes between healthy human individuals. On the study more broadly: Per donor, CD8 memory used one plate, CD8 naive used two, CD4 memory used three and CD4 naive used three.

V was clipped by 4 bases and J by 2 bases; unmatched bases: 13. The CDR3 runs 17 residues. Germline V gene lookup returns CDR1 MDHEN and CDR2 SYDVKM. Study outcomes and limitations: Clonotypes that were shared across a handful of donors made up approximately 5.1% of naive CD4 clonotypes.

This TCR came from a man aged 30-40 years in good health. Material: naive CD8+ T cells sorted from blood. The chain is built from TRBV28 and TRBJ2-7, with 8 bases matching TRBD2. The CDR3 reads CASSSLGSSGLTYEQYF. CDR3 DNA: TGTGCCAGCAGTTCCCTAGGTTCTAGCGGGTTGACCTACGAGCAGTACTTC. Full variable domain (remainder filled in from reference TRBV28 and TRBJ2-7): DVKVTQSSRYLVKRTGEKVFLECVQDMDHENMFWYRQDPGLGLRLIYFSYDVKMKEKGDIPEGYSVSREKKERFSLILESASTNQTSMYLCASSSLGSSGLTYEQYFGPGTRLTVT.